This T cell receptor (beta chain) was profiled in a study of T cell repertoires in cytomegalovirus infection. In TCRdb, the reads were re-called with MiXCR into one record per CDR3 protein. The sample yields fewer than 250,000 distinct CDR3 sequences, roughly 20% seen once. This clonotype has a handful of counts. V dropped 6 bases and J dropped 13 bases, with 13 bases sitting between them. This CDR3 has 11 residues. The germline gives CDR1 SNHLY, CDR2 FYNNEI. The sample taken for sequencing was CD8+ T cells from PBMCs. V and J are TRBV2 and TRBJ2-1; weak D call: TRBD2 (6 bases). The receptor was isolated from a human donor in good health (CMV status not recorded). Some clones in this sample may be carry-over from other donors' samples. The CDR3 region is CASRLALEQFF. In nucleotides, the CDR3 is TGTGCCAGCAGGCTAGCGTTGGAACAGTTCTTC.